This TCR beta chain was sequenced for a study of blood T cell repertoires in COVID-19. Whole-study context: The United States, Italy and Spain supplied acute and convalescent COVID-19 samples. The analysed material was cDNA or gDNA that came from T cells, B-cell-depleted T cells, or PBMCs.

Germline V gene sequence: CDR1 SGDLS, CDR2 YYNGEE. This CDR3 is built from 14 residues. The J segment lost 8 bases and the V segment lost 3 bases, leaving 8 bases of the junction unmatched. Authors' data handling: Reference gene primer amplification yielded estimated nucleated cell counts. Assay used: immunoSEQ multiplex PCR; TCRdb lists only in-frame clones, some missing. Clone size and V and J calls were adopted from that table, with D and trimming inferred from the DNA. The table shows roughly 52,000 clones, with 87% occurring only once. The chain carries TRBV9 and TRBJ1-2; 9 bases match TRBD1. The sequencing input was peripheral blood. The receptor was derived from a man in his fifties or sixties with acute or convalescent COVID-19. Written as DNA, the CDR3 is TGTGCCAGCAGCGCGGCCCGGGACAGGGAAGGCTACACCTTC. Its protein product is CASSAARDREGYTF.